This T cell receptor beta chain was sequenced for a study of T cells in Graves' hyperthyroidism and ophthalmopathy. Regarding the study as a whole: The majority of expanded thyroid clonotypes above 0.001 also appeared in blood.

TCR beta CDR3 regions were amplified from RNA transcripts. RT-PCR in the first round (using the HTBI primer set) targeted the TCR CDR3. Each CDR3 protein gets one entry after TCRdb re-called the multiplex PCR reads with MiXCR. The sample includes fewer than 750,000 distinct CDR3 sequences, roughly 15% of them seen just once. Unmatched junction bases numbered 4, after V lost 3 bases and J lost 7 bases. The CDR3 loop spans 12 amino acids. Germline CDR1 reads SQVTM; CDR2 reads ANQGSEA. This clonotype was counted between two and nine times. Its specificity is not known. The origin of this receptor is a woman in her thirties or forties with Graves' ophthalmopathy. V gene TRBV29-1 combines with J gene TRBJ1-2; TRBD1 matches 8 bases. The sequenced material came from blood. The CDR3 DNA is TGCAGCGTTGACGGACAGGGTGGTGGCTACACCTTC. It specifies CSVDGQGGGYTF.